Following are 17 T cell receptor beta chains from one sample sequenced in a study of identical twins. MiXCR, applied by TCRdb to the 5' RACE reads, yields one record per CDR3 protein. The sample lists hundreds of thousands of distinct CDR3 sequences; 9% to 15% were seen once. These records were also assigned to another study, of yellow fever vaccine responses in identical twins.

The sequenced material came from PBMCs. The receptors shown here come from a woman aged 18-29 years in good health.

CDR3 coding DNA: TGTGCCAGCAGTTATTCAGGGGGCACGAACACTGAAGCTTTCTTT. It codes for CASSYSGGTNTEAFF. The V gene is TRBV6-5, the J gene TRBJ1-1, with TRBD1 matching over 8 bases. Losses at the gene ends were 3 bases for V and 1 base for J; bases not matched to a gene: 4. CDR1 and CDR2 (germline): MNHEY, SVGAGI. The CDR3 totals 15 residues.

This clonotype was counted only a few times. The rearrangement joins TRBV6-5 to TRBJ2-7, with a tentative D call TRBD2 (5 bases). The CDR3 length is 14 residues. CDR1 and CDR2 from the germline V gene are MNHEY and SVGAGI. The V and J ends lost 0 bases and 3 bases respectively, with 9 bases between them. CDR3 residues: CASSYSEAGYEQYV. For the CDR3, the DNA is TGTGCCAGCAGTTACTCGGAGGCCGGCTACGAGCAGTACGTC.

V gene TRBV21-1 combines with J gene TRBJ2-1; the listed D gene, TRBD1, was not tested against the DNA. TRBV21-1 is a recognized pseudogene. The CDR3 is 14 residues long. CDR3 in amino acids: CASSKGRGGDEQFF. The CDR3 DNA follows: TGTGCCAGCAGCAAAGGCCGAGGGGGCGATGAGCAGTTCTTC.

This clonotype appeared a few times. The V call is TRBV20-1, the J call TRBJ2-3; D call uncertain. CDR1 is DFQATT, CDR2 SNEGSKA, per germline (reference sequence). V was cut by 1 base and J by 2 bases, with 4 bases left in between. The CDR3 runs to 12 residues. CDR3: CSARVYTDTQYF. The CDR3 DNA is TGCAGTGCTAGAGTCTACACAGATACGCAGTATTTT.

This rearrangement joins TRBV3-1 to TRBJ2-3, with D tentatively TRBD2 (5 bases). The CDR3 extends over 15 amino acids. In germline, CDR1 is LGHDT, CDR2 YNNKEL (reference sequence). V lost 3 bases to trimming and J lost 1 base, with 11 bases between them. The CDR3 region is CASSHETRGTDTQYF. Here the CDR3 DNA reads TGTGCCAGCAGCCACGAAACTAGAGGCACAGATACGCAGTATTTT.

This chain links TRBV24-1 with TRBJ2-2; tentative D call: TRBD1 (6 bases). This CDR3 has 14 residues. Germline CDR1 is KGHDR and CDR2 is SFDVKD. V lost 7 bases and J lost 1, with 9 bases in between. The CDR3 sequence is CATRGAMNTGELFF. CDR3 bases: TGTGCCACCAGGGGGGCCATGAACACCGGGGAGCTGTTTTTT.

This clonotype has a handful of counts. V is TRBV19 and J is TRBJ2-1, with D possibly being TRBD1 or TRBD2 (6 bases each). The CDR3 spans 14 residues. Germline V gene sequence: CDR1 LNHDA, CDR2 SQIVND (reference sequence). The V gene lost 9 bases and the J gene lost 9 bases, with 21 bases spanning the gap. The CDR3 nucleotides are TGTGCCAGCAATCCGGGGGCAAAGAGGGGTGAGCAGTTCTTC. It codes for CASNPGAKRGEQFF.

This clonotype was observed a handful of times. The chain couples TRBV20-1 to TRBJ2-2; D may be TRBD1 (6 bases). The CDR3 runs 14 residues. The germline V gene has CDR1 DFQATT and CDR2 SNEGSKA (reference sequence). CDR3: CSPTAQGSTGELFF. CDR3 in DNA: TGCAGCCCTACCGCACAGGGAAGCACCGGGGAGCTGTTTTTT.

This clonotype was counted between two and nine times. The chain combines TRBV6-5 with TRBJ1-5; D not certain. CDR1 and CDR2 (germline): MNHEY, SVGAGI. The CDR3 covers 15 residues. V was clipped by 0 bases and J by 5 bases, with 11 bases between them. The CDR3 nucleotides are TGTGCCAGCAGTTACTCGAGGTCGGCTGATCAGCCCCAGCATTTT. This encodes CASSYSRSADQPQHF.

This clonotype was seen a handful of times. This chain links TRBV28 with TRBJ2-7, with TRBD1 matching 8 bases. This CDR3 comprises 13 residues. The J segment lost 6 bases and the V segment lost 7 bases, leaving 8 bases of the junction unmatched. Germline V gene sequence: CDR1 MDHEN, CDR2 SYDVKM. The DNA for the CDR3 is TGTGCCAGCACCAGAACAGGGGGAGGCGAGCAGTACGTC. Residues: CASTRTGGGEQYV.

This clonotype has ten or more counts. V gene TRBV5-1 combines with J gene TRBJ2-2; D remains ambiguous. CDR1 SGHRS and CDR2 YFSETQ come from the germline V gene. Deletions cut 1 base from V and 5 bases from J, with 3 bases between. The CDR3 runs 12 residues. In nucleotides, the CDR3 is TGCGCCAGCAGCTTGTTGACCGGGGAGCTGTTTTTT. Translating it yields CASSLLTGELFF.

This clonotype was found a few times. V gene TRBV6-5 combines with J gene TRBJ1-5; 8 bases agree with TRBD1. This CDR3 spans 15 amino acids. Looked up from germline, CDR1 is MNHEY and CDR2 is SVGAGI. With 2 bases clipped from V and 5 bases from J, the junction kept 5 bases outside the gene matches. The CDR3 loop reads CASSYVQGADQPQHF. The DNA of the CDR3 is TGTGCCAGCAGTTACGTCCAGGGGGCCGATCAGCCCCAGCATTTT.

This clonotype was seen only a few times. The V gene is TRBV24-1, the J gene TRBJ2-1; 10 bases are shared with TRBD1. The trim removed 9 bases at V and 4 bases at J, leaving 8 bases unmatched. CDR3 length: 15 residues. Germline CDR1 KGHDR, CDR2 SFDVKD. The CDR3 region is CATVPGTGDYNEQFF. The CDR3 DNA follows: TGTGCCACCGTACCCGGGACAGGGGATTACAATGAGCAGTTCTTC.

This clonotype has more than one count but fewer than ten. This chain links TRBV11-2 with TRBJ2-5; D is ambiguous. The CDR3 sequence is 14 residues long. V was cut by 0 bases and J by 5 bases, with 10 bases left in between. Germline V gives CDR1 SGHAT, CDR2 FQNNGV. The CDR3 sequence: CASSLEVLPETQYF. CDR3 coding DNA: TGTGCCAGCAGCTTAGAGGTCCTCCCGGAGACCCAGTACTTC.

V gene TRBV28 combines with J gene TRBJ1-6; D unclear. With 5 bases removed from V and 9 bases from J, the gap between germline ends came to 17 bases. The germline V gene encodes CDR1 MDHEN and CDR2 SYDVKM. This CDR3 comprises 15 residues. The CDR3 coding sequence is TGTGCCAGCAGTGCCTCGGGAGCCCTCGGTTCACCCCTCCACTTT. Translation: CASSASGALGSPLHF.

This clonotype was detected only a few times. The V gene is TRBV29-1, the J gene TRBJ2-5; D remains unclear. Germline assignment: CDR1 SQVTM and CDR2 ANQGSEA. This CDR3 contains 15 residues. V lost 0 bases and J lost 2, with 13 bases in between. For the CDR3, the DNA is TGCAGCGTTGAAGAAGGCTACCGGGCACAAGAGACCCAGTACTTC. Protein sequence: CSVEEGYRAQETQYF.

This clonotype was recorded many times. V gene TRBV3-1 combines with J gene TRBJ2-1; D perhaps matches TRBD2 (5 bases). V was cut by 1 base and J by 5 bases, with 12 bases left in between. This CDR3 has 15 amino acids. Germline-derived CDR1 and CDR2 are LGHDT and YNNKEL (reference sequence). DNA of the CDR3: TGTGCCAGCAGCCAAGGGGATCTAGCCAACAATGAGCAGTTCTTC. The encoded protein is CASSQGDLANNEQFF.